These T cell receptor beta chains were read from a single sample in a study of cytomegalovirus exposure and HLA in healthy donors. The data were produced by immunoSEQ multiplex PCR, yet TCRdb's version contains in-frame clones alone and is incomplete. The sample carries 150,000 to 180,000 clones, about four fifths recorded once. Sequencing was carried out using PBMCs. The origin of the receptors is a man between 18 and 29 years old in good health and CMV-seronegative. CDR3s include the opening cysteine and the closing phenylalanine or tryptophan. The order of the fields is clone size, D gene, V gene, J gene, CDR3 protein, CDR3 DNA. The D gene is left open where the match is weak. Clone size is stated in some rows and not others, as once, few, many or a class when expanded.

>.|TRBD1|TRBV30|TRBJ1-5
CAWSVRQGVNQPQHF
TGTGCCTGGAGTGTACGGCAGGGGGTGAATCAGCCCCAGCATTTT
>.|.|TRBV7-9|TRBJ1-4
CASTGGAREKLFF
TGTGCCAGCACCGGGGGGGCGCGAGAAAAACTGTTTTTT
>.|.|TRBV10-1|TRBJ1-4
CASSEQATDWPYNEKLFF
TGCGCCAGCAGTGAGCAAGCGACGGACTGGCCATATAATGAAAAACTGTTTTTT
>.|TRBD1|TRBV28|TRBJ1-1
CASSSGQGDTEAFF
TGTGCCAGCAGTTCCGGACAGGGTGACACTGAAGCTTTCTTT
>few|.|TRBV4-1|TRBJ2-7
CASSHPSYEQYF
TGCGCCAGCAGCCATCCATCCTACGAGCAGTACTTC
>.|TRBD1|TRBV18|TRBJ1-1
CASSENRGEAFF
TGTGCCAGCTCAGAGAACAGGGGAGAAGCTTTCTTT
>.|.|TRBV5-1|TRBJ2-3
CASSQGTPRADTQYF
TGCGCCAGCAGCCAAGGGACACCTCGGGCAGATACGCAGTATTTT
>.|.|TRBV5-5|TRBJ1-2
CASTPSGFLGYTF
TGTGCCAGCACCCCGTCCGGGTTTTTGGGCTACACCTTC
>once|.|TRBV19|TRBJ1-1
CASHPLGQTNTEAFF
TGTGCCAGCCACCCCCTTGGACAGACGAACACTGAAGCTTTCTTT
>few|TRBD1|TRBV7-3|TRBJ2-1
CASSPGTGNNEQFF
TGTGCCAGCAGCCCCGGGACAGGTAACAATGAGCAGTTCTTC